These T cell receptor beta chains were read from a single sample in a study of blood T cell repertoires in COVID-19. The protocol was immunoSEQ multiplex PCR, while the TCRdb copy is restricted to in-frame clones and leaves out a portion. This table holds about 120,000 clones, about 90% found once. Source material: peripheral blood. Receptor source: a man between 65 and 85 years old who had recovered from COVID-19. CDR3s include the opening cysteine and the closing phenylalanine or tryptophan. A D gene is named only where the DNA matches it firmly.

TRBV7-9	TRBD1	TRBJ1-6	CASRGTDNSPLHF
TRBV11-2	NA	TRBJ1-5	CASSLTGQPQHF
TRBV29-1	NA	TRBJ1-1	CSAQGSFRYSEAFF
TRBV11-3	TRBD2	TRBJ2-5	CASSPGTSVYQETQYF
TRBV3-1/TRBV3-2	NA	TRBJ1-1	CASSPGLNTEAFF
TRBV2	NA	TRBJ1-5	CASTLGQNQPQHF
TRBV28	NA	TRBJ2-3	CASSFAGSGGDTQYF
TRBV14	NA	TRBJ1-6	CASSLLRNSPLHF
TRBV6-4	NA	TRBJ2-3	CASSSTGPSSTDTQYF
TRBV4-1	NA	TRBJ1-1	CASSQHGAQDTEAFF